This T cell receptor (beta chain) was observed in a study of technical replicates of blood from several donors. Generated by immunoSEQ multiplex PCR, the TCRdb table keeps only in-frame clones and is missing some. The table shows tens of thousands of clones, with about 93% occurring only once. The receptor's source is a human donor in good health. Sequences were obtained from T cells isolated from PBMCs.

CDR3 residues: CASRGRAKKNIQYF. The DNA of the CDR3 is TGTGCCAGCCGGGGGAGAGCGAAAAAAAACATTCAGTACTTC. The genes are TRBV25-1 and TRBJ2-4, with D possibly matching TRBD2 (6 bases). The CDR3 is made up of 14 amino acids. CDR1 MGHDK and CDR2 SYGVNS come from the germline V gene. Trimming left V 8 bases short and J 4 bases short, with 15 bases between.